What follows are 23 T cell receptor beta chains derived from one specimen sequenced in a study of CD8+ T cells in alopecia areata. The authors extracted RNA and reverse transcribed it into cDNA as the sequencing template. Here immunoSEQ multiplex PCR was the method, and the copy in TCRdb shows in-frame clones only, minus some. The sample lists roughly 150,000 clones, approximately 87% occurring once. The specimen was CD8+ T cells sorted from blood, collected at week 0. The receptors were gathered from a human donor with alopecia areata.

J is TRBJ2-7 and V is TRBV10-1; D remains ambiguous. CDR1 WNHNN and CDR2 SYGVQD come from the germline V gene (reference sequence). Trimming pared 2 bases from V and 1 base from J, leaving 9 bases between. CDR3 length: 14 residues. This CDR3 is CASSENPGSYEQYF. The CDR3 bases are TGCGCCAGCAGTGAGAACCCAGGTTCCTACGAGCAGTACTTC.

The V and J genes are TRBV6-5 and TRBJ1-2; no definite D call. The CDR3 is made up of 15 amino acids. V was cut by 0 bases and J by 4 bases, with 12 bases left in between. CDR1 is MNHEY, CDR2 SVGAGI, per germline. CDR3 in amino acids: CASSYSEEAVYGYTF. The CDR3 DNA sequence: TGTGCCAGCAGTTACTCGGAGGAGGCAGTCTATGGCTACACCTTC.

J is TRBJ2-7 and V is TRBV6-6; D call uncertain. Germline lookup yields CDR1 MNHNY and CDR2 SVGAGI (reference sequence). The CDR3 consists of 13 residues. Trimming shortened V by 2 bases and J by 5 bases, and 10 bases separated the two germline ends. CDR3 region: CASSYGTRDEQYF. The CDR3 DNA sequence: TGTGCCAGCAGTTACGGCACCCGGGACGAGCAGTACTTC.

The J gene is TRBJ1-5, the V gene TRBV29-1; TRBD1 matches 9 bases. Trimming removed 4 bases from V and 6 bases from J; junction bases left unmatched: 7. The CDR3 spans 14 residues. Germline V gives CDR1 SQVTM, CDR2 ANQGSEA. CDR3 in amino acids: CSVGDRERGQPQHF. In DNA form, the CDR3 reads TGCAGCGTTGGGGACAGGGAAAGGGGTCAGCCCCAGCATTTT.

This clone was observed once. The gene calls are TRBV6-1 and TRBJ2-7; D may be TRBD2 (5 bases). CDR1 is MNHNS and CDR2 is SASEGT in the germline V gene. This CDR3 has 14 residues. Trimming cost V 0 bases and J 6 bases, with 12 bases left between them. The CDR3 DNA is TGTGCCAGCAGTGAAGCGGGGTTTAGCGCCGAGCAGTACTTC. Residues: CASSEAGFSAEQYF.

The gene calls are TRBV10-2 and TRBJ1-5, with D unresolved. Per the germline V gene, CDR1 is WSHSY and CDR2 is SAAADI. Trimming stripped 3 bases from V and 1 base from J, with 7 bases between. The length of the CDR3 is 14 residues. The CDR3 sequence is CASSELESNQPQHF. The DNA for the CDR3 is TGCGCCAGCAGTGAATTAGAGAGCAATCAGCCCCAGCATTTT.

The rearrangement uses TRBV5-6 and TRBJ1-1; 7 bases are shared with TRBD1. J gave up 5 bases and V 4 bases, and 8 bases lay outside the gene matches. Germline V CDR1 and CDR2: SGHDT, YYEEEE. CDR3 length: 14 residues. CDR3 residues: CASSLRDSMTEAFF. DNA of the CDR3: TGTGCCAGCAGCCTCCGGGACAGTATGACTGAAGCTTTCTTT.

The chain recombines TRBV5-6 with TRBJ2-1; D not certain. The CDR3 sequence is 12 residues long. Germline V gene lookup returns CDR1 SGHDT and CDR2 YYEEEE. V was pared by 1 base and J by 4 bases, with 3 bases between. Here the CDR3 DNA reads TGTGCCAGCAGCTTGTCTTACAATGAGCAGTTCTTC. This encodes CASSLSYNEQFF.

V and J are TRBV30 and TRBJ1-1, with 12 bases matching TRBD1. The trim removed 5 bases at V and 2 bases at J, leaving 3 bases unmatched. In germline, CDR1 is GTSNPN, CDR2 SVGIG (reference sequence). This CDR3 is built from 14 residues. The CDR3 DNA follows: TGTGCCTGGGGGACAGGGGGCTCCAACACTGAAGCTTTCTTT. Translating gives CAWGTGGSNTEAFF.

This chain joins TRBV2 and TRBJ1-5; D unclear. The CDR3 contains 13 residues. Looked up from germline, CDR1 is SNHLY and CDR2 is FYNNEI. Trimming cost V 8 bases and J 0 bases, with 8 bases left between them. The CDR3 is CASQQFSNQPQHF. The CDR3 nucleotides are TGTGCCAGCCAGCAGTTTAGCAATCAGCCCCAGCATTTT. Using reference TRBV2 and TRBJ1-5 for the parts outside the CDR3, the full variable domain is EPEVTQTPSHQVTQMGQEVILRCVPISNHLYFYWYRQILGQKVEFLVSFYNNEISEKSEIFDDQFSVERPDGSNFTLKIRSTKLEDSAMYFCASQQFSNQPQHFGDGTRLSIL.

The chain carries TRBV30 and TRBJ2-5, with 7 positions matching TRBD2. The last part of the DNA fits TRBJ2-7 better; the J call may be wrong. Germline values: CDR1 GTSNPN, CDR2 SVGIG (reference sequence). The CDR3 runs 15 residues. The CDR3 DNA sequence: TGTGCCTGGAGTCAGGCGGGAGAAGCCGCCTACGAGCAGTACTTC. Translating gives CAWSQAGEAAYEQYF.

This clone was detected only a few times. The chain carries TRBV7-9 and TRBJ2-2; D perhaps matches TRBD2 (5 bases). Looked up from germline, CDR1 is SEHNR and CDR2 is FQNEAQ (reference sequence). This CDR3 has 15 residues. Trimming stripped 1 base from V and 3 bases from J, with 9 bases between. CDR3 loop: CASSLVYGDTGELFF. CDR3 nucleotides: TGTGCCAGCAGCTTAGTGTACGGGGACACCGGGGAGCTGTTTTTT.

The V and J genes are TRBV29-1 and TRBJ2-1, with a tentative D call TRBD1 (5 bases). CDR3 length: 16 amino acids. Trimming shortened V by 1 base and J by 0 bases, and 13 bases separated the two germline ends. Germline CDR1 is SQVTM and CDR2 is ANQGSEA. For the CDR3, the DNA is TGCAGCGTTGAAGGGGGCGGACGGAGCTCCTACAATGAGCAGTTCTTC. Amino acid sequence: CSVEGGGRSSYNEQFF.

The chain combines TRBV27 with TRBJ2-7; D gene ambiguous. Germline assignment: CDR1 MNHEY and CDR2 SMNVEV (reference sequence). V was shortened by 7 bases and J by 6 bases, with 16 bases between the two germline ends. This CDR3 comprises 13 residues. DNA of the CDR3: TGTGCCAGCATGACGGGTGGTGGTGGCGAGCAGTACTTC. This codes for CASMTGGGGEQYF.

This clone has only one observation. The gene calls are TRBV27 and TRBJ2-7; D is unresolved. This CDR3 is built from 14 residues. The germline gives CDR1 MNHEY, CDR2 SMNVEV (reference sequence). V lost 2 bases to trimming and J lost 0 bases, with 8 bases between them. CDR3 residues: CASSLLDGSYEQYF. CDR3 nucleotide sequence: TGTGCCAGCAGTTTACTGGACGGCTCCTACGAGCAGTACTTC.

This chain joins TRBV18 and TRBJ2-1; 8 nucleotides match TRBD2. This CDR3 is 17 amino acids long. Losses at the gene ends were 3 bases for V and 4 bases for J; bases not matched to a gene: 11. CDR1 KGHSH and CDR2 LQKENI come from the germline V gene. The CDR3 DNA reads as TGTGCCAGCTCACCGTATCTAGCGGGCGAAATTTACAATGAGCAGTTCTTC. Residues: CASSPYLAGEIYNEQFF.

V usage is TRBV7-8 and J usage is TRBJ1-5; 7 positions match TRBD1. After removal of 1 base from V and 4 bases from J, the junction contained 10 bases not matched to a gene. Germline V gene lookup returns CDR1 SGHVS and CDR2 FQNEAQ. This CDR3 region has 17 residues. Written as DNA, the CDR3 is TGTGCCAGCAGCTTAGATCCGGACAGGCTAGAGAATCAGCCCCAGCATTTT. Translation gives CASSLDPDRLENQPQHF.

The chain combines TRBV29-1 with TRBJ2-3; D gene unclear. The CDR3 totals 13 residues. The ends were cut back, 7 bases at V and 0 bases at J, with 11 bases in the middle. Germline loops: CDR1 SQVTM, CDR2 ANQGSEA. In nucleotides, the CDR3 is TGCAGCGGGGTCCCCCTCAGCACAGATACGCAGTATTTT. Amino acid sequence: CSGVPLSTDTQYF.

V usage is TRBV7-6 and J usage is TRBJ1-3; perhaps TRBD1 as D (6 bases). Germline V gene sequence: CDR1 SGHVS, CDR2 FNYEAQ. The CDR3 runs 15 residues. Between the trimmed V and J ends, which lost 0 bases and 0 bases, there was a span of 6 bases. CDR3 region: CASSLADSSGNTIYF. The DNA for the CDR3 is TGTGCCAGCAGCTTAGCGGACAGCTCTGGAAACACCATATATTTT.

J is TRBJ2-7 and V is TRBV30; D may be TRBD1 (5 bases). Deletions cut 0 bases from V and 5 bases from J, with 11 bases between. In germline, CDR1 is GTSNPN, CDR2 SVGIG (reference sequence). CDR3 size: 13 residues. The CDR3 sequence is CAWSVMDIDEQYF. Written as DNA, the CDR3 is TGTGCCTGGAGTGTTATGGACATCGACGAGCAGTACTTC.

The gene calls are TRBV30 and TRBJ2-7, with 7 bases fitting TRBD1. Looked up from germline, CDR1 is GTSNPN and CDR2 is SVGIG (reference sequence). V was clipped by 3 bases and J by 2 bases; unmatched bases: 7. The length of the CDR3 is 14 residues. The CDR3 protein is CAWRDRDRAYEQYF. The DNA of the CDR3 is TGTGCCTGGAGGGACCGGGACAGAGCCTACGAGCAGTACTTC.

This chain connects TRBV29-1 to TRBJ2-1; no clear D. The V end lost 7 bases, the J end lost 4 bases, and 11 bases lay between the germline ends. The CDR3 consists of 12 residues. CDR1 and CDR2 from the germline V gene are SQVTM and ANQGSEA. The CDR3 DNA follows: TGCAGCGCCGAAGGGCGATACAATGAGCAGTTCTTC. This codes for CSAEGRYNEQFF.

J is TRBJ2-5 and V is TRBV27; D is uncertain. The CDR3 contains 14 residues. Germline lookup yields CDR1 MNHEY and CDR2 SMNVEV (reference sequence). The V end was cut by 5 bases, the J end by 0 bases, with 10 bases between. CDR3 sequence (DNA): TGTGCCAGCAGTACACCCCGGTACCAAGAGACCCAGTACTTC. Residues: CASSTPRYQETQYF.